Listed below are T cell receptor beta chains from one sample, sequenced in a study of identifying expanded T cells in peripheral blood. Repertoires were generated with immunoSEQ multiplex PCR, while TCRdb's copy carries only in-frame clones and drops some. Seen here are around 84,000 clones, about 87% observed once, and the top ten hold roughly 7%. The source material was blood. Receptors were obtained from a person aged 18-70 years in good health. Each CDR3 is given with its conserved first and last residue. The D gene is left open where the match is weak. Only part of the rows carry a size: once, few, many, or a class if the clone is expanded.

TRBV6-5	TRBJ1-2	.	.	CASSGSRGYTF	TGTGCCAGCAGCGGGTCAAGGGGCTACACCTTC
TRBV7-9	TRBJ1-4	.	TRBD1	CASSSTGTGVSNEKLFF	TGTGCCAGCAGCTCCACCGGGACAGGGGTCTCTAATGAAAAACTGTTTTTT
TRBV4-1	TRBJ1-4	.	.	CASSPGMEDGLFF	TGCGCCAGCAGCCCCGGTATGGAAGATGGACTGTTTTTT
TRBV2	TRBJ2-3	.	.	CASSQGSVTDTQYF	TGTGCCAGCAGTCAGGGTTCGGTAACAGATACGCAGTATTTT
TRBV18	TRBJ2-7	once	TRBD1	CASSSTTDRSYEQYF	TGTGCCAGCTCATCAACGACGGACAGGAGTTACGAGCAGTACTTC
TRBV30	TRBJ1-3	.	.	CAWMGNFGNTIYF	TGTGCCTGGATGGGTAATTTCGGAAACACCATATATTTT
TRBV11-2	TRBJ2-7	.	.	CASSLVLDNHEQYF	TGTGCCAGCAGCTTAGTTCTAGACAACCACGAGCAGTACTTC
TRBV29-1	TRBJ1-1	.	.	CSVGQDGTEAFF	TGCAGCGTTGGACAGGACGGCACTGAAGCTTTCTTT
TRBV19	TRBJ2-7	.	.	CASSIGGGRGGEQYF	TGTGCCAGTAGTATAGGCGGAGGCAGGGGAGGCGAGCAGTACTTC
TRBV21-1	TRBJ1-5	.	.	CASSAGPGDVRQPQHF	TGTGCCAGCAGCGCGGGACCAGGGGACGTTCGTCAGCCCCAGCATTTT
TRBV11-1	TRBJ1-4	.	TRBD1	CASSSRQGTNEKLFF	TGTGCCAGCAGCTCCAGACAGGGGACTAATGAAAAACTGTTTTTT
TRBV7-2	TRBJ2-1	.	TRBD2	CASSPWGPSGGNEQFF	TGTGCCAGCAGCCCCTGGGGTCCTAGCGGGGGGAATGAGCAGTTCTTC
TRBV10-3	TRBJ2-7	.	.	CAISESTGHLYEQYF	TGTGCCATCAGTGAGTCTACAGGGCACCTCTACGAGCAGTACTTC
TRBV19	TRBJ2-4	.	.	CASSIVGPRGNIQYF	TGTGCCAGTAGCATTGTTGGTCCTAGGGGAAACATTCAGTACTTC
TRBV5-1	TRBJ2-7	.	.	CASSFAGSYEQYF	TGCGCCAGCAGCTTCGCCGGGTCCTACGAGCAGTACTTC
TRBV27	TRBJ1-2	once	.	CASQGGEGGYTF	TGTGCCAGCCAGGGAGGGGAAGGTGGCTACACCTTC
TRBV27	TRBJ2-1	.	.	CASSLWSSYNEQFF	TGTGCCAGCAGTTTATGGAGCTCCTACAATGAGCAGTTCTTC
TRBV10-3	TRBJ2-1	.	TRBD1	CAISSASGQGAREQFF	TGTGCCATCAGTTCCGCGTCGGGACAGGGGGCGCGTGAGCAGTTCTTC
TRBV6-1	TRBJ1-5	.	.	CASSEHLGNQPQHF	TGTGCCAGCAGTGAACATTTGGGCAATCAGCCCCAGCATTTT
TRBV6-5	TRBJ2-2	.	TRBD1	CASSEGQGANGELFF	TGTGCCAGCAGCGAGGGACAGGGGGCAAACGGGGAGCTGTTTTTT
TRBV28	TRBJ2-7	few	.	CASSLFGGPTYEQYF	TGTGCCAGCAGTTTATTCGGGGGGCCCACATACGAGCAGTACTTC
TRBV7-9	TRBJ1-1	.	TRBD1	CASSLRRTGRNTEAFF	TGTGCCAGCAGCTTGCGGAGGACAGGGAGAAACACTGAAGCTTTCTTT
TRBV9	TRBJ1-1	once	.	CASSPTGSREAFF	TGTGCCAGCAGCCCAACAGGGTCCCGTGAAGCTTTCTTT
TRBV7-6	TRBJ2-7	.	TRBD1	CASSFGTGPYEQYF	TGTGCCAGCAGCTTTGGGACAGGGCCCTACGAGCAGTACTTC
TRBV6-5	TRBJ1-1	once	.	CASRRDTEAFF	TGTGCCAGCAGAAGGGACACTGAAGCTTTCTTT
TRBV11-3	TRBJ1-2	few	TRBD1	CASSGSNRDSRNYGYTF	TGTGCCAGCAGCGGGTCCAACCGGGACAGTAGAAACTATGGCTACACCTTC
TRBV19	TRBJ1-1	.	TRBD1	CASSIRQGKMNTEAFF	TGTGCCAGTAGTATAAGACAGGGGAAGATGAACACTGAAGCTTTCTTT
TRBV30	TRBJ1-4	.	TRBD1	CAWGPGQGYGEKLFF	TGTGCCTGGGGTCCGGGACAGGGTTATGGTGAAAAACTGTTTTTT
TRBV30	TRBJ1-1	.	.	CAWRRGMNTEAFF	TGTGCCTGGAGGCGCGGGATGAACACTGAAGCTTTCTTT
TRBV7-9	TRBJ1-2	.	.	CASSFDRLGGYTF	TGTGCCAGCAGCTTTGACAGGCTTGGGGGCTACACCTTC
TRBV10-1	TRBJ2-7	.	.	CARDPGEAHEQYF	TGCGCCAGAGACCCGGGAGAAGCCCACGAGCAGTACTTC
TRBV10-1	TRBJ2-2	.	TRBD1	CASSGTGAGELFF	TGCGCCAGCAGCGGGACAGGGGCCGGGGAGCTGTTTTTT
TRBV5-4	TRBJ2-3	.	TRBD2	CASSLRTSGTGTDTQYF	TGTGCCAGCAGCCTGAGGACTAGCGGGACCGGCACAGATACGCAGTATTTT
TRBV4-1	TRBJ1-3	once	.	CASSQDGAGDEAGNTIYF	TGCGCCAGCAGCCAAGACGGGGCGGGGGACGAGGCTGGAAACACCATATATTTT
TRBV11-2	TRBJ2-5	.	.	CASSLDGEETQYF	TGTGCCAGCAGCTTAGACGGGGAAGAGACCCAGTACTTC
TRBV30	TRBJ2-2	.	.	CAWRRDTGELFF	TGTGCCTGGCGGCGGGACACCGGGGAGCTGTTTTTT
TRBV5-6	TRBJ1-1	.	.	CASSAPHRENTEAFF	TGTGCCAGCAGCGCCCCGCACAGAGAGAACACTGAAGCTTTCTTT
TRBV9	TRBJ2-7	.	.	CASSVVGENTYEQYF	TGTGCCAGCAGCGTAGTGGGGGAGAATACCTACGAGCAGTACTTC
TRBV30	TRBJ2-3	.	TRBD2	CAWSVRRTSGSPDTQYF	TGTGCCTGGAGTGTACGAAGAACTAGCGGGAGCCCAGATACGCAGTATTTT
TRBV13	TRBJ2-3	.	.	CASGRMGTDTQYF	TGTGCCAGCGGGAGGATGGGCACAGATACGCAGTATTTT
TRBV6-1	TRBJ1-1	.	TRBD1	CASSVGTGITEAFF	TGTGCCAGCAGTGTAGGGACAGGCATAACTGAAGCTTTCTTT
TRBV30	TRBJ1-6	.	TRBD1	CAWSGTRGTGYSPLHF	TGTGCCTGGAGTGGAACCCGGGGGACAGGGTATTCACCCCTCCACTTT